This TCR beta chain was captured in a study of blood T cell repertoires in COVID-19. Study in general: Material from acute and convalescent COVID-19 was sourced from the United States, Italy and Spain. The cDNA or gDNA used as material had been derived from T cells, B-cell-depleted T cells, or PBMCs.

Sequencing used immunoSEQ multiplex PCR; TCRdb keeps in-frame clones, though not all of them. The sample yields 160,000 or so clones, approximately 79% seen once. This TCR was sampled from a woman in her sixties with COVID-19, enrolled during active disease. Sequencing was carried out using peripheral blood.

The CDR3 is CATTDRDGSGYTF. CDR3 in DNA: TGCGCCACTACAGACCGGGATGGATCTGGCTACACCTTC. The chain employs TRBV10-2 and TRBJ1-2; D call uncertain. V lost 10 bases, J lost 7 bases, and 19 bases lay in between. CDR1 is WSHSY, CDR2 SAAADI, per germline. This CDR3 spans 13 amino acids.